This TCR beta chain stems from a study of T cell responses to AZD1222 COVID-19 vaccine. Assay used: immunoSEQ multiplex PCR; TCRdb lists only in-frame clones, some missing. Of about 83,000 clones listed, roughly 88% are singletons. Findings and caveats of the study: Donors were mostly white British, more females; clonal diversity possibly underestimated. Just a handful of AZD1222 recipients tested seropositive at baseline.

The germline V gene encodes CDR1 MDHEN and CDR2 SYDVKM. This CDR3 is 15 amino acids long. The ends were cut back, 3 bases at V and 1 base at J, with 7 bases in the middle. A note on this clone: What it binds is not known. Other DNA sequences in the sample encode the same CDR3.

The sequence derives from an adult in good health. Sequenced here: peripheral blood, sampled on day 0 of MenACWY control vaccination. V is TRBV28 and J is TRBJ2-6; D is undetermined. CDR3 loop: CASSLLGSGANVLTF. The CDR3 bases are TGTGCCAGCAGTTTGTTGGGGTCTGGGGCCAACGTCCTGACTTTC.